What follows describes a single T cell receptor beta chain. This clonotype was detected many times. Its antigen remains unidentified. There are no base qualities to consult, and no much larger clone falls within one base. The donors were roughly 39 Caucasian individuals from Russia, aged roughly 6 to 100 years, who were systemically healthy. Approximately 11 milliliters of peripheral blood were drawn from each donor into EDTA-treated Vacutainer tubes. Ficoll-Paque density-gradient centrifugation was used to isolate PBMCs, with at least 7 million per sample. Trizol reagent was used to extract total RNA from PBMCs, with at least 6 micrograms per sample. The percentages of naive CD45RAhigh/CD27high T cells were determined by flow cytometry on a PBMC aliquot from every donor. The method was 5' RACE. The sequencing machine was an Illumina HiSeq 2500. A second PCR of about 7 to 12 cycles was performed with a sample-barcoded 5' primer and a J-beta primer mix. A unique molecular identifier was introduced onto each TCR beta cDNA molecule by a template-switch 5' adaptor carrying 12 random nucleotides. Each sample yielded at least 2.5 million CDR3-containing paired-end reads. All of the RNA was converted into first-strand cDNA using the Mint cDNA synthesis kit, with a TRBC-specific oligonucleotide serving as the primer. Following uracil-DNA glycosylase treatment, all cDNA underwent a first 18-cycle PCR with the universal primers M1SS and BC2_uni_R. As for the authors' bioinformatics: Normalization of each sample was performed by random selection of 1 million high-quality reads, each carrying a distinct molecular identifier. Instead of being binned into consensus sequences, reads that shared molecular identifiers were thrown out. MiTCR, run with a Q25 quality threshold and the strictest error-elimination algorithm, handled CDR3 identification, clonotype clustering and error correction. A nonparametric unseen species model using Euler transformation provided a lower-bound estimate of total TCR beta diversity. TCRdb took the public reads, trimmed them with fastp at Q25, ran MiXCR for clone calling and kept in-frame beta chains. For every CDR3 protein sequence, its rows merge into one entry that carries the most common genes and DNA. TCRdb's processing, not the authors' own work, is the source of the V and J calls. In this sample the table shows more than 750,000 distinct CDR3 sequences, about 27% of which occur a single time. Of the sample, roughly 10% falls within the top ten clones.

This sample stems from a study of blood T cells in healthy people across ages (dated by TCRdb to the mid-2010s). In terms of the full investigation: In model experiments, template switching captured about one uniquely barcoded TCR beta cDNA molecule for every two T cells. Age-related changes in TCR beta repertoire diversity were measured in the study by deep sequencing normalized with unique cDNA molecular identifiers. The donors were split into four age groups: young (average 16 years), middle-aged (roughly 39), aged (about 62) and long-lived (about 82). Using the same blood draw, the study looked at two additional independent replicas of 1 million unique cDNA reads for two donors, one aged 18 to 30 and the other aged 80 or older.

V loses 5 bases, J loses 3 bases, and the germline ends lie 13 bases apart. CDR1 SGHTA and CDR2 FQGNSA were looked up in the germline V gene. The CDR3 numbers 14 residues from cysteine through phenylalanine. This entry keeps only the CDR3 DNA: 42 bases, framed from base 1. Broad study findings and their caveats: Compared with the aged group, the long-lived group had more naive CD4+ T cells, fewer expanded clones and increased TCR diversity, suggesting age selection. As age increased, observed TCR beta diversity per million T cells dropped in a roughly linear way, and a significant reduction was already evident by age 40. There was a strong correlation between observed TCR beta diversity and the percentage of naive T cells measured by flow cytometry. Since profiling was done on bulk unsorted PBMCs, naive and antigen-experienced compartments could not be conclusively compared. Donor CMV infection status was unknown, potentially confounding age-related changes in expanded clonotypes. Estimates of total diversity from one million sequenced T cells were regarded as lower bounds and underestimates.

A further study also used this sample, focusing on T cells of mothers and their children. Looking at the second paper: Donors were nine systemically healthy Caucasian individuals: three mothers and their six children. cDNA synthesis used all of the extracted RNA, with approximately 1.4 ug of RNA in each 15 ul reaction. In the second PCR, sample barcodes and 2-4 random nucleotides were introduced via the M1S primer. Over 8 million TCR beta CDR3 reads came from each mother, compared with approximately 3.1 million reads from each child. Thymic selection similarly shapes TCR recombination output in related and unrelated pairs, with minor effect from inherited differences. Normalized repertoire overlap was always slightly but never significantly higher in related than unrelated mother-child pairs. No persistent microchimeric T cell clones were found, with a detection sensitivity of approximately 110 clones per million clonotypes. In the study, deep NGS was used to compare the TCR beta repertoires of mothers and children, and features distinguishing related mother-child pairs from unrelated individuals were sought. Mothers averaged roughly 40 +/- 4 years of age and children averaged around 10 +/- 4 years. After adapters were ligated using NEBNext reagents, the libraries underwent 100+100 nt paired-end sequencing on an Illumina HiSeq 2000. To prevent cross-contamination, the mother and child libraries were prepared a month apart and were sequenced in separate runs. For each donor, between roughly 500,000 and 2,300,000 distinct TCR beta clonotypes were identified. Naive TCR beta clonotypes were estimated from low-frequency clonotypes matched to each donor's FACS-determined naive share, without sorting.

The sample was blood. The source of this sequence is a woman between 40 and 55 years old in good health. The rearrangement combines TRBV7-2 with TRBJ1-2; matching of 6 bases hints at TRBD1 as the D gene. In nucleotides, the sequence is TGTGCCAGCAGCCCCCGTCGACAGGACTATGGCTACACCTTC. Protein translation: CASSPRRQDYGYTF.